The 6 T cell receptor beta chains below were found in one sample sequenced in a study of metastatic and nonmetastatic thyroid tumors. TCRdb re-processed the PCR reads through MiXCR. The sample yields under 35,000 clones, over 15% seen once. Ahead of thyroid surgery, no patient had received treatment of any kind. The sequencing sample was made of blood. These receptors were taken from a female donor with papillary thyroid cancer or a benign thyroid nodule (not recorded which). Some clones in this sample may be carry-over from other donors' samples.

This clone was seen ten or more times. This chain connects TRBV3-1 to TRBJ1-3; no reliable D call. CDR1 LGHDT and CDR2 YNNKEL come from the germline V gene (reference sequence). Deletions cut 0 bases from V and 4 bases from J, with 10 bases between. The CDR3 runs to 15 residues. The CDR3 here is CASSQDVVSGNTIYF. CDR3 nucleotides: TGTGCCAGCAGCCAAGATGTAGTTTCAGGAAACACCATATATTTT.

In its sample, this clone was seen many times. The chain uses TRBV20-1 and TRBJ2-5; the D gene is possibly TRBD2 (5 bases). The CDR3 sequence is 13 residues long. V lost 7 bases to trimming and J lost 5 bases, with 17 bases between them. CDR1 DFQATT and CDR2 SNEGSKA come from the germline V gene (reference sequence). The CDR3 spells CSGSRELVETQYF. The DNA for the CDR3 is TGCAGTGGTAGTAGGGAGTTGGTGGAGACCCAGTACTTC.

This clone has a count of ten or more. The chain recombines TRBV9 with TRBJ2-6; no clear D. Germline V CDR1 and CDR2: SGDLS, YYNGEE. CDR3 length: 18 amino acids. Between the trimmed V and J ends, which lost 4 bases and 0 bases, there was a span of 17 bases. CDR3 loop: CASSTTALLHSGANVLTF. Here the CDR3 DNA reads TGTGCCAGCAGCACCACAGCACTACTCCACTCTGGGGCCAACGTCCTGACTTTC.

This clone was seen many times. The chain is built from TRBV25-1 and TRBJ1-1; 9 bases align to TRBD1. Germline loops: CDR1 MGHDK, CDR2 SYGVNS. The CDR3 loop spans 16 amino acids. J was trimmed by 4 bases and V by 6 bases; bases with no gene match: 12. The CDR3 reads CASRPGTGTGITEAFF. The CDR3 bases are TGTGCCAGCAGACCCGGGACAGGGACGGGGATCACTGAAGCTTTCTTT. Looking up the rest from reference TRBV25-1 and TRBJ1-1 gives the full variable domain: EADIYQTPRYLVIGTGKKITLECSQTMGHDKMYWYQQDPGMELHLIHYSYGVNSTEKGDLSSESTVSRIRTEHFPLTLESARPSHTSQYLCASRPGTGTGITEAFFGQGTRLTVV.

Regarding this clone: Mismatch with germline at one junction end may stem from a read error. In the same sample, other DNA sequences code for this CDR3. The V gene is TRBV11-1, the J gene TRBJ2-2, with D maybe TRBD2 (6 bases). The CDR3 runs to 16 residues. The germline V gene has CDR1 SGHAT and CDR2 FQDESV (reference sequence). The CDR3 region has the DNA TGTGCCAGCAGCTTACGGCGGGGTGCTGACACCGGTGAGCTGTTTTTT. Translated, it gives CASSLRRGADTGELFF.

This clone has just a few counts. The chain joins TRBV18 to TRBJ1-2; D is perhaps TRBD1 (5 bases). Between the trimmed V and J ends, which lost 1 base and 9 bases, there was a span of 12 bases. This CDR3 spans 13 amino acids. The germline CDR1 and CDR2 sequences are KGHSH and LQKENI. The CDR3 loop reads CASSPRDGDSYTF. CDR3 bases: TGTGCCAGCTCACCACGGGACGGGGATAGCTACACCTTC. Looking up the rest from reference TRBV18 and TRBJ1-2 gives the full variable domain: NAGVMQNPRHLVRRRGQEARLRCSPMKGHSHVYWYRQLPEEGLKFMVYLQKENIIDESGMPKERFSAEFPKEGPSILRIQQVVRGDSAAYFCASSPRDGDSYTFGSGTRLTVV.